Listed here are 30 T cell receptor beta chains from one sample, sequenced in a study of T cell repertoires in cytomegalovirus infection. What these receptors recognize is not known. TCRdb redid the calling of the reads with MiXCR, one entry per CDR3 protein. Here the sample spans about 830,000 distinct CDR3 sequences, about 30% being singletons. The sample was cultured CD8+ T cells from PBMCs, taken from culture after CMV antigen stimulation. These receptors were taken from a human donor in good health (CMV status not recorded). Some clones in this sample may be carry-over from other donors' samples.

This clonotype appeared a few times. This chain connects TRBV12-3 or TRBV12-4 to TRBJ1-5, with a weak D call TRBD1 (5 bases). V shed 7 bases and J shed 13 bases, with 14 bases lying between them. The CDR3 extends over 11 amino acids. This CDR3 reads CASNQGPLQHF. The CDR3 DNA reads as TGTGCCAGCAACCAGGGTCCTCTACAGCATTTT.

The chain recombines TRBV28 with TRBJ1-2; D call uncertain. Germline CDR1 and CDR2: MDHEN and SYDVKM. V was trimmed by 7 bases and J by 8 bases, leaving 14 bases between them. This CDR3 has 12 residues. CDR3 sequence: CASTDRMDGYTF. The CDR3 bases are TGTGCCAGCACCGACCGCATGGACGGCTACACCTTC.

There are a few counts of this clonotype. V gene TRBV7-9 combines with J gene TRBJ1-1; D is undetermined. Per the germline V gene, CDR1 is SEHNR and CDR2 is FQNEAQ (reference sequence). This CDR3 is built from 13 residues. The V end was cut by 5 bases, the J end by 1 base, with 8 bases between. The CDR3 bases are TGTGCCAGCAGCAACGGTAGGAACACTGAAGCTTTCTTT. As protein: CASSNGRNTEAFF. The full variable domain, its missing parts supplied by reference TRBV7-9 and TRBJ1-1, is DTGVSQNPRHKITKRGQNVTFRCDPISEHNRLYWYRQTLGQGPEFLTYFQNEAQLEKSRLLSDRFSAERPKGSFSTLEIQRTEQGDSAMYLCASSNGRNTEAFFGQGTRLTVV.

This clonotype was observed at least ten times. The chain has TRBV7-2 and TRBJ2-1; 7 nucleotides agree with TRBD1. The CDR3 consists of 16 residues. CDR1 SGHTA and CDR2 FQGNSA come from the germline V gene. With 1 base clipped from V and 0 bases from J, the junction kept 3 bases outside the gene matches. CDR3 sequence reads: CASSLEGAGSYNEQFF. Written as DNA, the CDR3 is TGTGCCAGCAGCTTAGAGGGGGCAGGCTCCTACAATGAGCAGTTCTTC.

The V and J genes are TRBV7-6 and TRBJ2-7; the D is unclear. Germline V lookup: CDR1 SGHVS, CDR2 FNYEAQ. Trimming removed 2 bases from V and 3 bases from J, with 5 bases in between. The CDR3 covers 12 residues. This chain's CDR3 is CASSLLDYEQYV. The CDR3 nucleotides read TGTGCCAGCAGCTTACTGGACTACGAGCAGTACGTC.

This clonotype was seen many times. The chain has TRBV7-2 and TRBJ2-2, with TRBD1 matching over 11 bases. CDR3 size: 18 residues. After removal of 4 bases from V and 3 bases from J, the junction contained 10 bases not matched to a gene. CDR1 is SGHTA and CDR2 is FQGNSA in the germline V gene. Written as DNA, the CDR3 is TGTGCCAGCAGCTCAGGACAGGGGGCCTTAGTTTACACCGGGGAGCTGTTTTTT. This gives the protein CASSSGQGALVYTGELFF.

This clonotype came up a few times. The chain is built from TRBV7-6 and TRBJ2-2; D is tentatively TRBD1 or TRBD2 (6 bases each). The CDR3 is made up of 17 amino acids. The germline CDR1 and CDR2 sequences are SGHVS and FNYEAQ. Trimming left V 5 bases short and J 3 bases short, with 19 bases between. CDR3 DNA sequence: TGTGCCAGCAGCCTACTAGGGGGGAGCGCGGACACCGGGGAGCTGTTTTTT. It codes for CASSLLGGSADTGELFF.

Here the CDR3 reads CASSLVDDTRVSDTQYF. In nucleotides, the CDR3 is TGTGCCAGCAGCTTAGTGGACGATACTAGGGTGTCAGATACGCAGTATTTT. The chain couples TRBV7-6 to TRBJ2-3, with D perhaps TRBD2 (5 bases). Germline V CDR1 and CDR2: SGHVS, FNYEAQ. This CDR3 has 17 residues. V was shortened by 1 base and J by 4 bases, with 18 bases between the two germline ends.

This rearrangement joins TRBV10-3 to TRBJ2-3, with D unclear. In germline, CDR1 is ENHRY, CDR2 SYGVKD. V shed 2 bases and J shed 2 bases, with 2 bases lying between them. The CDR3 has 12 residues. This CDR3 reads CAISEVTDTQYF. The CDR3 region has the DNA TGTGCCATCAGTGAGGTCACAGATACGCAGTATTTT.

This chain joins TRBV27 and TRBJ2-1; D is uncertain. The CDR3 has 14 amino acids. Germline CDR1 is MNHEY and CDR2 is SMNVEV (reference sequence). V lost 3 bases, J lost 7 bases, and 13 bases lay in between. CDR3 loop: CASSLAVPQNEQFF. DNA of the CDR3: TGTGCCAGCAGTTTGGCAGTGCCCCAAAATGAGCAGTTCTTC.

This clonotype was observed a handful of times. The CDR3 DNA follows: TGTGCCAGCAGCTTAGACCCAGGTATTGATACGCAGTATTTT. It codes for CASSLDPGIDTQYF. The gene calls are TRBV7-8 and TRBJ2-3; D is uncertain. CDR3 length equals 14 residues. The V and J ends lost 1 base and 6 bases respectively, with 11 bases between them. Germline-derived CDR1 and CDR2 are SGHVS and FQNEAQ.

Details on this clonotype: One junction end disagrees with the germline gene, perhaps due to a read error. The chain uses TRBV7-2 and TRBJ2-3; 10 nucleotides match TRBD2. Germline values: CDR1 SGHTA, CDR2 FQGNSA. The CDR3 totals 15 residues. CDR3 bases: TGTGCCGGCAGCTTAAGCGGGGGGGCGGCGGATACGCAGTATTTT. As protein: CAGSLSGGAADTQYF. Looking up the rest from reference TRBV7-2 and TRBJ2-3 gives the full variable domain: GAGVSQSPSNKVTEKGKDVELRCDPISGHTALYWYRQSLGQGLEFLIYFQGNSAPDKSGLPSDRFSAERTGGSVSTLTIQRTQQEDSAVYLCAGSLSGGAADTQYFGPGTRLTVL.

The chain carries TRBV7-9 and TRBJ2-5, with 8 positions matching TRBD1. Germline CDR1 is SEHNR and CDR2 is FQNEAQ (reference sequence). This CDR3 is 17 amino acids long. V was clipped by 3 bases and J by 2 bases; unmatched bases: 11. CDR3 sequence (DNA): TGTGCCAGCAGCTTCTTTCCCGACAGGGGATTGCAAGAGACCCAGTACTTC. It translates to CASSFFPDRGLQETQYF.

This clonotype was seen just once. This chain uses TRBV7-9 with TRBJ1-2; tentatively, D is TRBD1 (5 bases). The CDR3 sequence is 13 residues long. V was cut by 10 bases and J by 6 bases, with 18 bases left in between. Germline V gives CDR1 SEHNR, CDR2 FQNEAQ (reference sequence). The CDR3 DNA reads TGTGCCACCTCGTGGGGGGTTTTTAATGGCTACACCTTC. Amino acid sequence: CATSWGVFNGYTF.

V gene TRBV6-5 combines with J gene TRBJ2-7, with TRBD2 matching over 7 bases. This CDR3 contains 15 residues. Germline V gene lookup returns CDR1 MNHEY and CDR2 SVGAGI. J lost 6 bases, V lost 0 bases, and 8 bases had no gene match. Here the CDR3 DNA reads TGTGCCAGCAGTTACTCGACGGCGGGGGACCCCGAGCAGTACTTC. It translates to CASSYSTAGDPEQYF.

CDR3 DNA sequence: TGTGCCACCAGCAGAGATGGACTGGACGAGCAGTACTTC. This encodes CATSRDGLDEQYF. The chain carries TRBV15 and TRBJ2-7; tentative D call: TRBD2 (5 bases). Trimming pared 0 bases from V and 5 bases from J, leaving 8 bases between. The CDR3 covers 13 residues. Germline V gives CDR1 LNHNV, CDR2 YYDKDF (reference sequence).

On this clonotype itself: One junction end does not reproduce the germline sequence, and a read error may be involved. The chain joins TRBV7-3 to TRBJ1-2, with 7 bases matching TRBD1. CDR1 SGHTA and CDR2 FQGTGA come from the germline V gene. CDR3 size: 14 residues. CDR3 sequence reads: CANSDPGTEYGYTF. As DNA, the CDR3 is TGTGCCAACAGCGACCCCGGGACAGAATATGGCTACACCTTC.

The chain carries TRBV7-3 and TRBJ2-6; 9 bases match TRBD1. V trimming: 5 bases; J trimming: 3 bases; junction bases outside the gene matches: 5. The germline CDR1 and CDR2 sequences are SGHTA and FQGTGA. This CDR3 has 16 residues. This CDR3 reads CASSKTGGFGANVLTF. CDR3 in DNA: TGTGCCAGCAGCAAGACAGGGGGTTTTGGGGCCAACGTCCTGACTTTC. Full variable domain (rest looked up from reference TRBV7-3 and TRBJ2-6): GAGVSQTPSNKVTEKGKYVELRCDPISGHTALYWYRQSLGQGPEFLIYFQGTGAADDSGLPNDRFFAVRPEGSVSTLKIQRTERGDSAVYLCASSKTGGFGANVLTFGAGSRLTVL.

The genes are TRBV19 and TRBJ1-5; D gene ambiguous. V shed 7 bases and J shed 3 bases, with 10 bases lying between them. This CDR3 is 13 amino acids long. The V gene's germline CDR1 is LNHDA and CDR2 SQIVND (reference sequence). CDR3 nucleotides: TGTGCCAGTACCGGGGTCAACAATCAGCCCCAGCATTTT. The encoded protein is CASTGVNNQPQHF.

This clonotype was observed at least ten times. The chain links TRBV7-2 to TRBJ1-2; 7 nucleotides match TRBD1. After removal of 2 bases from V and 4 bases from J, the junction contained 7 bases not matched to a gene. The length of the CDR3 is 15 residues. Germline CDR1 SGHTA, CDR2 FQGNSA. CDR3 sequence (DNA): TGTGCCAGCAGCTTATCCGAGGGACAGACCTATGGCTACACCTTC. This translates into CASSLSEGQTYGYTF.

The chain uses TRBV7-6 and TRBJ2-7; maybe TRBD2 (5 bases). The germline gives CDR1 SGHVS, CDR2 FNYEAQ. CDR3 size: 13 residues. CDR3: CASSLGLGSEQYV. The CDR3 DNA is TGTGCTAGCAGCCTCGGACTGGGCTCCGAGCAGTACGTC.

This clonotype turned up a few times. V is TRBV6-1 and J is TRBJ2-7, with 7 bases aligning to TRBD1. This CDR3 region has 14 residues. The germline V gene has CDR1 MNHNS and CDR2 SASEGT. V lost 4 bases and J lost 3; bases outside the gene matches: 6. This chain's CDR3 is CASSGRDSGYEQYF. The CDR3 DNA is TGTGCCAGCAGTGGCCGGGACAGCGGCTACGAGCAGTACTTC.

This clonotype showed up many times. The chain has TRBV7-2 and TRBJ2-1, with 8 bases lining up with TRBD1. The CDR3 length is 15 residues. Germline assignment: CDR1 SGHTA and CDR2 FQGNSA. The V and J ends lost 6 bases and 4 bases, in that order; junction bases with no gene match: 8. CDR3 protein: CASRDPGGEYNEQFF. The CDR3 nucleotides are TGTGCCAGCAGGGATCCAGGGGGCGAATACAATGAGCAGTTCTTC.

The CDR3 protein is CSALMGDSTLYEQYF. DNA for the CDR3: TGCAGTGCCCTCATGGGGGACTCAACTCTCTACGAGCAGTACTTC. The rearrangement uses TRBV20-1 and TRBJ2-7; D is possibly TRBD2 (6 bases). CDR3 length: 15 residues. V was trimmed by 6 bases and J by 3 bases, leaving 21 bases between them. Looked up from germline, CDR1 is DFQATT and CDR2 is SNEGSKA (reference sequence).

In its sample, this clonotype was seen a few times. This chain connects TRBV12-5 to TRBJ2-7; D is uncertain. CDR3 size: 14 residues. V was trimmed by 6 bases and J by 3 bases, leaving 15 bases between them. Looked up from germline, CDR1 is LGHNT and CDR2 is FRNRAP. DNA for the CDR3: TGTGCTAGTGGCCCCGAAGGTGACGGCTACGAGCAGTACTTC. It yields the protein CASGPEGDGYEQYF.

The chain recombines TRBV5-6 with TRBJ1-1; perhaps TRBD1 as D (5 bases). The CDR3 length is 15 residues. V shed 1 base and J shed 5 bases, with 15 bases lying between them. Germline CDR1 is SGHDT and CDR2 is YYEEEE. The CDR3 protein is CASSLRRGAGTEAFF. CDR3 sequence (DNA): TGTGCCAGCAGCTTGCGGCGGGGCGCGGGAACTGAAGCTTTCTTT.

CDR3 DNA: TGTGCCAGCAACCTTGGGGACAGGGCTACCTACGAGCAGTACTTC. Its translation is CASNLGDRATYEQYF. This rearrangement joins TRBV7-9 to TRBJ2-7; 9 bases are shared with TRBD1. V shed 7 bases, J shed 2 bases, and the junction held 9 bases outside the gene matches. The CDR3 contains 15 residues. Germline V gene lookup returns CDR1 SEHNR and CDR2 FQNEAQ (reference sequence).

This clonotype was detected only a few times. J is TRBJ2-2 and V is TRBV27; D uncertain. Per germline, CDR1 MNHEY and CDR2 SMNVEV (reference sequence). V lost 0 bases and J 1 base, leaving 3 bases between the germline ends. CDR3 length: 14 residues. For the CDR3, the DNA is TGTGCCAGCAGTTTATCGAAGAACACCGGGGAGCTGTTTTTT. The encoded protein is CASSLSKNTGELFF.

This clonotype appeared a few times. The J gene is TRBJ2-2, the V gene TRBV7-2, with D perhaps matching TRBD1 or TRBD2 (6 bases each). The V gene's germline CDR1 is SGHTA and CDR2 FQGNSA. Between the trimmed V and J ends, which lost 2 bases and 7 bases, there was a span of 17 bases. The CDR3 has 16 residues. CDR3 coding DNA: TGTGCCAGCAGCTTAAGGTTGGGGGGCGAAAACGGGGAGCTGTTTTTT. Its translation: CASSLRLGGENGELFF.

V and J are TRBV27 and TRBJ2-1, with TRBD1 matching over 10 bases. The CDR3 has 14 amino acids. Losses at the gene ends were 4 bases for V and 6 bases for J; bases not matched to a gene: 3. Germline CDR1 MNHEY, CDR2 SMNVEV (reference sequence). CDR3 nucleotide sequence: TGTGCCAGCAGTTCCTGGACAGGGGGCAATGAGCAGTTCTTC. It translates to CASSSWTGGNEQFF.